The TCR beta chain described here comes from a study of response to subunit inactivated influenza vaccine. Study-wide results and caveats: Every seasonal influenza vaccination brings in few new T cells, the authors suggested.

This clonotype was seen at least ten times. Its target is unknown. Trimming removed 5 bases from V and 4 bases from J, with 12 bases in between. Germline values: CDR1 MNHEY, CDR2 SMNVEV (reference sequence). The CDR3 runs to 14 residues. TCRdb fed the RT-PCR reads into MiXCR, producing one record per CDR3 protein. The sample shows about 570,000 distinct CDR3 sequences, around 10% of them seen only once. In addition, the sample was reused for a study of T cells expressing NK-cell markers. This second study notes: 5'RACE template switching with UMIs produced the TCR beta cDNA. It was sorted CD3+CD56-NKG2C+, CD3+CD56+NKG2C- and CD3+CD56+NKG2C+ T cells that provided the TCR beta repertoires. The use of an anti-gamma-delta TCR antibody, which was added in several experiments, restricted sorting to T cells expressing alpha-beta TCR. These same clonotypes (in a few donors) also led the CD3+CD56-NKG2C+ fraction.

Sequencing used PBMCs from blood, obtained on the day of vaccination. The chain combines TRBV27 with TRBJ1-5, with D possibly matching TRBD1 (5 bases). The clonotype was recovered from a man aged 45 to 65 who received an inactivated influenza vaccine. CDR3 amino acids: CASSGTGNNQPQHF. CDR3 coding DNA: TGTGCCAGCAGTGGTACAGGAAATAATCAGCCCCAGCATTTT.